The sequence of this TCR beta chain was determined in a study listed by TCRdb under 2016. The receptor library was made with RT-PCR. The sequencing machine was an Illumina MiSeq. TCRdb handled the public reads itself, with Q25 trimming in fastp and clone calling in MiXCR, and kept productive beta chains. Records with the same CDR3 protein are collapsed into one entry carrying the most frequent genes and DNA. The sample yields 650,000 to 800,000 distinct CDR3 sequences; 14% were counted once. Of the sample, roughly 3.9% is held by the ten largest clones. This clonotype was seen a few times. Its target antigen remains unknown. It has no much larger one-base neighbor in the sample; base qualities were not kept. The germline ends are 13 bases apart after V is trimmed by 6 bases and J by 0 bases. The CDR1 and CDR2 encoded by the germline V gene are SGHRS and YFSETQ. The CDR3 covers 15 residues, taking in both the cysteine and the phenylalanine. Solely the CDR3 DNA is kept, with 45 bases framed from the first base.

Input material: memory CD4+ T cells from blood. This chain joins TRBV5-1 to TRBJ2-1; the D segment could be TRBD1, given 6 matching bases. The sequence was obtained from a female donor in good health, serving as a healthy control. The nucleotides read TGCGCCAGCACCACAGACAGGCCCTCCTACAATGAGCAGTTCTTC. Its translation reads: CASTTDRPSYNEQFF.